This T cell receptor beta chain came from a study of blood T cell repertoires in COVID-19. On the study more broadly: Acute and convalescent COVID-19 specimens originated in the United States, Italy and Spain. PBMCs, B-cell-depleted T cells, or T cells were the source of the cDNA or gDNA that made up the material.

Source study methods: Estimation of nucleated cell counts relied on the amplification of reference gene primers. Only in-frame clones appear in the TCRdb table, and some are missing; sequencing was by immunoSEQ multiplex PCR. V and J calls plus clone size are reproduced from that table; the DNA served to infer D and trimming. This table has under 350,000 clones, under 90% appearing once. As concerns this clone: Other DNA variants within this sample encode the same CDR3.

Deletions cut 2 bases from V and 4 bases from J, with 11 bases between. This CDR3 has 14 residues. CDR1 MNHNS and CDR2 SASEGT come from the germline V gene. This chain uses TRBV6-1 with TRBJ1-2; D gene ambiguous. This TCR was recovered from a woman in her forties or fifties who had recovered from COVID-19. Sequenced: peripheral blood. The CDR3 is CASSERRDSYGYTF. Here the CDR3 DNA reads TGTGCCAGCAGTGAAAGGCGGGATTCCTATGGCTACACCTTC.